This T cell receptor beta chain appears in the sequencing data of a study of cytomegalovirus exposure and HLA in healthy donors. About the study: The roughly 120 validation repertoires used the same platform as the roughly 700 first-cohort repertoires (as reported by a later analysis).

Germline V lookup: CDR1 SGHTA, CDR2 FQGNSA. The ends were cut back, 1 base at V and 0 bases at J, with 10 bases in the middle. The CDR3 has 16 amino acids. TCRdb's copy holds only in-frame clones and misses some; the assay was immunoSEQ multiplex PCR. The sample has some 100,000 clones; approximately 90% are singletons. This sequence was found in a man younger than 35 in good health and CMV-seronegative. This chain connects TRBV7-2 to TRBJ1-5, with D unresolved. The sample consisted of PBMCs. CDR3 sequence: CASSLGSGYSNQPQHF. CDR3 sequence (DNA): TGTGCCAGCAGCTTAGGGTCAGGATATAGCAATCAGCCCCAGCATTTT.